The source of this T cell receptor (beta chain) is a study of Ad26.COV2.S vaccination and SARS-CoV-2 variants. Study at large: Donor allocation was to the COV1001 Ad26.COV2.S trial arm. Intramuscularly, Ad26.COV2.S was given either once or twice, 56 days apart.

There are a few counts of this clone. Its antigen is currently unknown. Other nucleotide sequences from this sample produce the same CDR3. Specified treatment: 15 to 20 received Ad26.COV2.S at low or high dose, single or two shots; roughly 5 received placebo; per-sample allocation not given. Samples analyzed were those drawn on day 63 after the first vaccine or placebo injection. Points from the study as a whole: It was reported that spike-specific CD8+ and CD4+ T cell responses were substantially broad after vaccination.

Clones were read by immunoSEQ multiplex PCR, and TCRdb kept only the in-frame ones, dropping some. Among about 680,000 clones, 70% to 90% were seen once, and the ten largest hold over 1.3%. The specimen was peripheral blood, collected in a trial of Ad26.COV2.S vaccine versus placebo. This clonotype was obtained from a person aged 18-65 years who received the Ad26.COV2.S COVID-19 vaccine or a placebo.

The CDR3 spells CASSPQGVNTEAFF. For the CDR3, the DNA is TGTGCCAGCTCACCACAAGGGGTGAACACTGAAGCTTTCTTT. The V gene is TRBV18, the J gene TRBJ1-1, with D perhaps TRBD1 (5 bases). CDR3 length: 14 residues. From germline, CDR1 is KGHSH and CDR2 LQKENI. Trimming pared 1 base from V and 0 bases from J, leaving 6 bases between.